Shown below are 3 T cell receptor beta chains from a single sample sequenced in a study of monozygotic twins with inflammatory bowel disease. From the 5' RACE reads, TCRdb lists one entry per CDR3 protein and no DNA. The table counts some 300,000 distinct CDR3 sequences; more than 4.5% lies in the top ten. Sequenced: blood. Receptor source: a human donor with ulcerative colitis or Crohn's disease, or a healthy co-twin of an affected twin (not recorded which).

V and J are TRBV20-1 and TRBJ2-1; the TCRdb call, TRBD1, lacks DNA for checking. CDR1 DFQATT and CDR2 SNEGSKA come from the germline V gene (reference sequence). The CDR3 totals 13 residues. The CDR3 is CSARVPLRNEQFF.

The J gene is TRBJ2-1, the V gene TRBV19; TCRdb gives TRBD2 as the D gene, but with no DNA this cannot be confirmed. Germline V gives CDR1 LNHDA, CDR2 SQIVND (reference sequence). The CDR3 has 17 residues. This chain's CDR3 is CASSIVALAGVYNEQFF.

The chain carries TRBV19 and TRBJ2-7. The CDR3 is made up of 15 amino acids. From germline, CDR1 is LNHDA and CDR2 SQIVND (reference sequence). This CDR3 is CASSIFGSTHDEQYF.